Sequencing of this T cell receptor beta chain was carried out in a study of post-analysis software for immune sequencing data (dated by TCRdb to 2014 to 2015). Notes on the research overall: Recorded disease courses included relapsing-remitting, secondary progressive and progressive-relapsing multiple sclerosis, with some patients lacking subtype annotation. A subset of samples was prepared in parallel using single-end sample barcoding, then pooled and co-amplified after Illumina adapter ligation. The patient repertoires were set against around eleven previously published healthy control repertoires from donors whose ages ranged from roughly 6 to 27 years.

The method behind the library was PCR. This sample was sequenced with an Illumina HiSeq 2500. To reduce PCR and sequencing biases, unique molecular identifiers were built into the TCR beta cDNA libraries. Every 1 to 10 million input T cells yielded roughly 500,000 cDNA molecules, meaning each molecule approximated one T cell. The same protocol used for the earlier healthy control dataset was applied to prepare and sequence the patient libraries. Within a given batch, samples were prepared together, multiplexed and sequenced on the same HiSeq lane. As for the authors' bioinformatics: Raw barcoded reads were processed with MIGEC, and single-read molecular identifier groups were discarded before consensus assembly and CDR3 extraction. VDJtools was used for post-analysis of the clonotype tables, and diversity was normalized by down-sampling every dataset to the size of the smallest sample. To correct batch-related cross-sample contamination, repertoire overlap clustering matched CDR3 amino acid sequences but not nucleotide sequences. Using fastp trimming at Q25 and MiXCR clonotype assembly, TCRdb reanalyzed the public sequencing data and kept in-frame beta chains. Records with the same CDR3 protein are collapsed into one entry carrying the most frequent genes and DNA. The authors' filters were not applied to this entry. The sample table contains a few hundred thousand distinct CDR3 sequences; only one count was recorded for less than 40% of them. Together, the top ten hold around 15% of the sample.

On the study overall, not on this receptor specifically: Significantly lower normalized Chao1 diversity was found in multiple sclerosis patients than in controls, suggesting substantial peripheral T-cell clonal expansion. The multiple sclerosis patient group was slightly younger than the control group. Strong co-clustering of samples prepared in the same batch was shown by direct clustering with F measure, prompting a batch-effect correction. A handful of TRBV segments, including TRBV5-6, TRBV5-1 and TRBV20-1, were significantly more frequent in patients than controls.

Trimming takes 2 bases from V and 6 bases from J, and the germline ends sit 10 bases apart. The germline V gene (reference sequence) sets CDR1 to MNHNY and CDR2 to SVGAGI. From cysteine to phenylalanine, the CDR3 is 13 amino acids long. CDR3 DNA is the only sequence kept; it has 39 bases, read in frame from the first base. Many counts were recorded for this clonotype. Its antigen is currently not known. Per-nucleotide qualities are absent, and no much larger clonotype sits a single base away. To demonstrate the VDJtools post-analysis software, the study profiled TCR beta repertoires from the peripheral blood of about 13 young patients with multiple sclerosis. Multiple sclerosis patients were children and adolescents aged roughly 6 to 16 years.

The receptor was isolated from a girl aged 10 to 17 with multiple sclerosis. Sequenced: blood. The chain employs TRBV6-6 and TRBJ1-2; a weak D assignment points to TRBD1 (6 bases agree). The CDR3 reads CASSYLRGDGYTF. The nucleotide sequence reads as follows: TGTGCCAGCAGTTACCTCAGGGGCGATGGCTACACCTTC.